This is a list of T cell receptor beta chains from one sample in a study of blood T cell repertoires in COVID-19. Here immunoSEQ multiplex PCR was the method, and the copy in TCRdb shows in-frame clones only, minus some. In the table there are 200,000 to 250,000 clones, about 87% of which are singletons. The sequencing sample was made of PBMCs or T cells enriched from blood (not recorded which). The receptor source for this set is a woman aged 25-40 years who had been exposed to COVID-19. Each CDR3 is given with its conserved first and last residue. Fields, in order: V gene, clone size, J gene, D gene, CDR3 protein, CDR3 DNA. A D gene is named only where the DNA matches it firmly. Not every row has a clone size; where given, it reads once, few, many or a size class.

TRBV28	few	TRBJ2-1	-	CASRRGEQFF	TGTGCCAGCAGGCGGGGTGAGCAGTTCTTC
TRBV9	-	TRBJ2-7	TRBD2	CASSVGTSGTYEQYF	TGTGCCAGCAGCGTTGGGACTAGCGGGACCTACGAGCAGTACTTC
TRBV6-5	-	TRBJ2-1	-	CASRLTRVNEQFF	TGTGCCAGCAGACTAACCAGGGTTAATGAGCAGTTCTTC
TRBV7-8	-	TRBJ2-7	-	CASSLAAGAPYEQYF	TGTGCCAGCAGCTTAGCGGCGGGGGCCCCCTACGAGCAGTACTTC
TRBV5-1	-	TRBJ1-2	TRBD1	CASSLIPILTRDRATQNYGYTF	TGCGCCAGCAGCTTGATTCCAATATTAACCCGGGACAGGGCTACACAGAACTATGGCTACACCTTC
TRBV5-5	-	TRBJ2-7	-	CASSLSGQYEQYF	TGTGCCAGCAGCCTGAGTGGACAGTACGAGCAGTACTTC
TRBV28	few	TRBJ1-2	TRBD1	CASSQTGGLNYGYTF	TGTGCCAGCAGTCAGACAGGGGGATTAAACTATGGCTACACCTTC
TRBV24-1	-	TRBJ2-5	TRBD1	CATSDRQGGQTQYF	TGTGCCACCAGTGACAGACAGGGCGGTCAGACCCAGTACTTC
TRBV5-1	-	TRBJ1-1	-	CASSLAGRSEAFF	TGCGCCAGCAGCTTGGCAGGGAGGTCTGAAGCTTTCTTT
TRBV3-1/TRBV3-2	-	TRBJ2-2	TRBD2	CASSHLSGRGTGELFF	TGTGCCAGCAGCCACCTTAGCGGGAGAGGTACCGGGGAGCTGTTTTTT